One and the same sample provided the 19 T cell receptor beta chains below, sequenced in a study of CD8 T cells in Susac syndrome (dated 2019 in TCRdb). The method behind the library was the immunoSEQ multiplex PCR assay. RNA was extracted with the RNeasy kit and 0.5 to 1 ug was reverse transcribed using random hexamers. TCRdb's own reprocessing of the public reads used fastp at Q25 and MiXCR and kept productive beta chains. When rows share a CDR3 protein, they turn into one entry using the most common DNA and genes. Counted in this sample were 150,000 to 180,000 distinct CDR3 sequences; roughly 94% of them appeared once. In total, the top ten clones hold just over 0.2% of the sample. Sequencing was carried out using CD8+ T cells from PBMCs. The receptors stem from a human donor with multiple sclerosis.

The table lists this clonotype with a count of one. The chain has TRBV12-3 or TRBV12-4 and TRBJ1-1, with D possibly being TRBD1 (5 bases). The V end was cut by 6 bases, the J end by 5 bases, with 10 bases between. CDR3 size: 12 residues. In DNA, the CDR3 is TGTGCCAGCAGCATGGGGGGGACTGAAGCTTTCTTT. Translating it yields CASSMGGTEAFF.

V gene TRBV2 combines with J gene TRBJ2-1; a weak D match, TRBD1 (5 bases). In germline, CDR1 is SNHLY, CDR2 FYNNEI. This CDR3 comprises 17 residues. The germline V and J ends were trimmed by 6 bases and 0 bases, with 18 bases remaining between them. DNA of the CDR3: TGTGCCAGCAGACATCCTGGGGCAATGAGCTCCTACAATGAGCAGTTCTTC. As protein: CASRHPGAMSSYNEQFF. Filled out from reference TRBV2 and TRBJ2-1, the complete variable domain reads EPEVTQTPSHQVTQMGQEVILRCVPISNHLYFYWYRQILGQKVEFLVSFYNNEISEKSEIFDDQFSVERPDGSNFTLKIRSTKLEDSAMYFCASRHPGAMSSYNEQFFGPGTRLTVL.

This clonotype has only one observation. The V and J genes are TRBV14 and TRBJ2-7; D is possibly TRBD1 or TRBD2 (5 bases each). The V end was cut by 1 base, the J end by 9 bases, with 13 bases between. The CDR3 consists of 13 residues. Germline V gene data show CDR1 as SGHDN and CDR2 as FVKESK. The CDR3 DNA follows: TGTGCCAGCAGCCAAGGGGGGTCGGGCGTGCAGTACTTC. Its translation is CASSQGGSGVQYF.

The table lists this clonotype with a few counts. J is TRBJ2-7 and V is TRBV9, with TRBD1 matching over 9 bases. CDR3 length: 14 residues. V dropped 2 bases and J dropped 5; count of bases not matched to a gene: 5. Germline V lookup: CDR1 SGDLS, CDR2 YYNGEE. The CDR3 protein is CASSVGDRAHEQYF. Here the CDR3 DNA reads TGTGCCAGCAGCGTGGGGGACAGGGCCCACGAGCAGTACTTC.

Here the CDR3 DNA reads TGCAGCGTTGACGAAGTATCAGGAAACACCATATATTTT. As protein: CSVDEVSGNTIYF. This rearrangement joins TRBV29-1 to TRBJ1-3; D call uncertain. Germline V gives CDR1 SQVTM, CDR2 ANQGSEA. The CDR3 length is 13 residues. V lost 3 bases, J lost 4 bases, and 10 bases lay in between.

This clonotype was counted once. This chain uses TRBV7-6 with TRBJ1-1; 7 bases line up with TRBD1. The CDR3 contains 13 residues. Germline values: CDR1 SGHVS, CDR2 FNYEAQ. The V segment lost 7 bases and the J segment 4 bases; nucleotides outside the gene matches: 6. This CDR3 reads CASTPGGGTEAFF. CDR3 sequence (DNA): TGTGCCAGCACCCCAGGGGGTGGCACTGAAGCTTTCTTT.

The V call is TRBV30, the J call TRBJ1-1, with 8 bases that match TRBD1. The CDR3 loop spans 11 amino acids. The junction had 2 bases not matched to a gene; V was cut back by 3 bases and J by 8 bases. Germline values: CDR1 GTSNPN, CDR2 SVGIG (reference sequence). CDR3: CAWSWDREAFF. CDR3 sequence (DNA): TGTGCCTGGAGCTGGGACAGGGAAGCTTTCTTT. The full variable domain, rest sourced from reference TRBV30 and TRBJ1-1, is SQTIHQWPATLVQPVGSPLSLECTVEGTSNPNLYWYRQAAGRGLQLLFYSVGIGQISSEVPQNLSASRPQDRQFILSSKKLLLSDSGFYLCAWSWDREAFFGQGTRLTVV.

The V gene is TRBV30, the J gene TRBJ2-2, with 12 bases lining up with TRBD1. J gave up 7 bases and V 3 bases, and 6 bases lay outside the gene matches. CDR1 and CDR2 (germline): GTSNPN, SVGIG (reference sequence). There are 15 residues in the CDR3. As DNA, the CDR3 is TGTGCCTGGAGCCTGGGACAGGGGGCAGGCGGGGAGCTGTTTTTT. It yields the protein CAWSLGQGAGGELFF.

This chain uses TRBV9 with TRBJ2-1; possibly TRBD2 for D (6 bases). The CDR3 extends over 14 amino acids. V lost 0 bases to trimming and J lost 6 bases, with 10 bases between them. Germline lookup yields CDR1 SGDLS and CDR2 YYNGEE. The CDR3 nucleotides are TGTGCCAGCAGCGTAGCTGGAGGGGCCAATGAGCAGTTCTTC. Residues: CASSVAGGANEQFF.

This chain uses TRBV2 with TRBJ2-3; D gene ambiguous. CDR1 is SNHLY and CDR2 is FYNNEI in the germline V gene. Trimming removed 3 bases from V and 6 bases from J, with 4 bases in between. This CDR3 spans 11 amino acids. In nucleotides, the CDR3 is TGTGCCAGCAGTGATGGGGATACGCAGTATTTT. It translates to CASSDGDTQYF. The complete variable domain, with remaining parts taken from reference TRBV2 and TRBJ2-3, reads EPEVTQTPSHQVTQMGQEVILRCVPISNHLYFYWYRQILGQKVEFLVSFYNNEISEKSEIFDDQFSVERPDGSNFTLKIRSTKLEDSAMYFCASSDGDTQYFGPGTRLTVL.

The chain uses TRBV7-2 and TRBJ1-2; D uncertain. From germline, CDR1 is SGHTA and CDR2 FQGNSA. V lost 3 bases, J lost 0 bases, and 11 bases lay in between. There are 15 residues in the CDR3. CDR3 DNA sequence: TGTGCCAGCAGCTTCGGACCGAGGTCTAACTATGGCTACACCTTC. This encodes CASSFGPRSNYGYTF.

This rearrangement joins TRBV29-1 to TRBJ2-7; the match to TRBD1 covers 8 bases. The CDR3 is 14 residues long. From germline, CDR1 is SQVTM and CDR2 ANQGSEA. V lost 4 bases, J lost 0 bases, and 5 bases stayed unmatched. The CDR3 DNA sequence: TGCAGCGTTGGTACAGGGGGGAACTCCTACGAGCAGTACTTC. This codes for CSVGTGGNSYEQYF.

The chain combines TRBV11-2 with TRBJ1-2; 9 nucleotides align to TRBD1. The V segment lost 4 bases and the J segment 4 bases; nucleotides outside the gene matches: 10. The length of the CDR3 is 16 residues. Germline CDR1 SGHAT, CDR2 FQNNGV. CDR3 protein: CASSSDGTGYFYGYTF. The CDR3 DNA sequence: TGTGCCAGCAGCTCGGACGGGACAGGGTATTTCTATGGCTACACCTTC.

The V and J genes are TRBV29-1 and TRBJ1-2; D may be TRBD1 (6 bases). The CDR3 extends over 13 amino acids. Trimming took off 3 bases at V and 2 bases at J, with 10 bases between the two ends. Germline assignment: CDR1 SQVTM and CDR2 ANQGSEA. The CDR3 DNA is TGCAGCGTTGACGGGGGCCGAAACTATGGCTACACCTTC. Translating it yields CSVDGGRNYGYTF.

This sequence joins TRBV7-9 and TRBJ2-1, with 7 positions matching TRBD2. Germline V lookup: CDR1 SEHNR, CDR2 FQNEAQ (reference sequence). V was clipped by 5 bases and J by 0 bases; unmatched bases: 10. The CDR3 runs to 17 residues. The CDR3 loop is CASSPIAGPYSYNEQFF. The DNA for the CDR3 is TGTGCCAGCAGCCCAATAGCGGGCCCCTACTCCTACAATGAGCAGTTCTTC.

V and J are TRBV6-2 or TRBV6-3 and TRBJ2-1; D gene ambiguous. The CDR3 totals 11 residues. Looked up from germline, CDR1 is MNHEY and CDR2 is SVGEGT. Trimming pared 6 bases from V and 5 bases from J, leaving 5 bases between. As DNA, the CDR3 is TGTGCCAGCAGGAGCCACAATGAGCAGTTCTTC. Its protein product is CASRSHNEQFF.

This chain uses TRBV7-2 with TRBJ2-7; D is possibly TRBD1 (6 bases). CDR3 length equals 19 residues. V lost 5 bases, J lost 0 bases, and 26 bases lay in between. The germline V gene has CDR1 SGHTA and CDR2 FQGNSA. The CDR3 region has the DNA TGTGCCAGCAGCCTCCGATTGATAGGCCAACAGGGCTTCTCCTACGAGCAGTACTTC. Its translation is CASSLRLIGQQGFSYEQYF.

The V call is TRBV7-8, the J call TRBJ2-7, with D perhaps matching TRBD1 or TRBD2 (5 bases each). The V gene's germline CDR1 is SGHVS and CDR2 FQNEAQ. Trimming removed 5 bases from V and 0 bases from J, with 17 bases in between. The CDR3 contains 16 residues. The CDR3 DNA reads TGTGCCAGCAGCCCTGTACGGGGCCCGGACTCCTACGAGCAGTACTTC. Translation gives CASSPVRGPDSYEQYF.

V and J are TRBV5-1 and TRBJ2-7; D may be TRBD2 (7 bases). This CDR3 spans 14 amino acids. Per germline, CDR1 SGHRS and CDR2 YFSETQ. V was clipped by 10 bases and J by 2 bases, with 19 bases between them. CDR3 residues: CARRFGGLTYEQYF. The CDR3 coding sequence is TGCGCCCGCCGCTTCGGGGGGCTAACCTACGAGCAGTACTTC.